Below are 24 T cell receptor beta chains sequenced from a single sample in a study of shared T cell receptors in the human thymus. Using immunoSEQ multiplex PCR, the repertoire was profiled, and TCRdb retains in-frame clones only, with some absent. The data hold about 400,000 clones, with around 93% observed a single time. Specimen: thymocytes. The source of these receptors is a human donor.

The chain links TRBV18 to TRBJ1-1, with 7 bases fitting TRBD1. CDR1 and CDR2 (germline): KGHSH, LQKENI. The CDR3 runs to 20 residues. With 3 bases clipped from V and 2 bases from J, the junction kept 21 bases outside the gene matches. CDR3 DNA sequence: TGTGCCAGCTCACCCTCTGGGGCGACAGGGTTAACCAACCTCAACACTGAAGCTTTCTTT. This codes for CASSPSGATGLTNLNTEAFF.

The genes are TRBV27 and TRBJ2-5; the D gene is possibly TRBD2 (5 bases). Trimming left V 6 bases short and J 1 base short, with 33 bases between. The CDR3 totals 21 residues. The V gene's germline CDR1 is MNHEY and CDR2 SMNVEV (reference sequence). In nucleotides, the CDR3 is TGTGCCAGCAGCCTAGAGCGGAGTCCCAACACTATATATCTCACCCAAGAGACCCAGTACTTC. Translation gives CASSLERSPNTIYLTQETQYF.

The V and J genes are TRBV30 and TRBJ2-2; D gene unclear. CDR1 and CDR2 from the germline V gene are GTSNPN and SVGIG (reference sequence). Between the trimmed V and J ends, which lost 0 bases and 3 bases, there was a span of 14 bases. CDR3 size: 16 residues. The CDR3 protein is CAWSVGRRWDTGELFF. Written as DNA, the CDR3 is TGTGCCTGGAGTGTAGGACGTCGGTGGGACACCGGGGAGCTGTTTTTT.

The chain couples TRBV6-4 to TRBJ2-7; 7 nucleotides align to TRBD2. The trim removed 5 bases at V and 5 bases at J, leaving 21 bases unmatched. The V gene's germline CDR1 is MRHNA and CDR2 SNTAGT. The CDR3 covers 18 residues. This CDR3 reads CASSRLAGDARSLHEQYF. The DNA for the CDR3 is TGTGCCAGCAGTCGGTTGGCGGGAGACGCCCGAAGTCTCCACGAGCAGTACTTC.

The CDR3 DNA reads TGTGCCAGCAGCTTCGGACAGGGGGCAGGGCAGCCCCAGCATTTT. This translates into CASSFGQGAGQPQHF. This sequence joins TRBV5-6 and TRBJ1-5; 11 bases line up with TRBD1. V shed 2 bases, J shed 7 bases, and the junction held 5 bases outside the gene matches. The germline CDR1 and CDR2 sequences are SGHDT and YYEEEE. CDR3 length: 15 amino acids. Variable domain in full (rest from reference TRBV5-6 and TRBJ1-5): DAGVTQSPTHLIKTRGQQVTLRCSPKSGHDTVSWYQQALGQGPQFIFQYYEEEERQRGNFPDRFSGHQFPNYSSELNVNALLLGDSALYLCASSFGQGAGQPQHFGDGTRLSIL.

V is TRBV5-5 and J is TRBJ2-3; possibly TRBD1 for D (5 bases). V gave up 1 base and J gave up 0 bases, with 12 bases separating them. The CDR3 length is 16 residues. Looked up from germline, CDR1 is SGHKS and CDR2 is YYEKEE (reference sequence). In nucleotides, the CDR3 is TGTGCCAGCAGCTTGCGCTGGGGCGCTAGCACAGATACGCAGTATTTT. Protein sequence: CASSLRWGASTDTQYF.

The rearrangement joins TRBV28 to TRBJ1-5; the D is unclear. The germline V gene has CDR1 MDHEN and CDR2 SYDVKM. V lost 7 bases and J 3 bases, leaving 13 bases between the germline ends. The CDR3 has 14 residues. The CDR3, as DNA: TGTGCCAGCACCGATCACAGATTCAATCAGCCCCAGCATTTT. Its protein product is CASTDHRFNQPQHF. Complete variable domain (other parts from reference TRBV28 and TRBJ1-5): DVKVTQSSRYLVKRTGEKVFLECVQDMDHENMFWYRQDPGLGLRLIYFSYDVKMKEKGDIPEGYSVSREKKERFSLILESASTNQTSMYLCASTDHRFNQPQHFGDGTRLSIL.

The rearrangement links TRBV5-6 to TRBJ2-3; TRBD2 agrees at 10 bases. Trimming removed 3 bases from V and 5 bases from J; junction bases left unmatched: 3. Germline values: CDR1 SGHDT, CDR2 YYEEEE. The length of the CDR3 is 14 residues. The CDR3 sequence: CASSSLAGEDTQYF. Written as DNA, the CDR3 is TGTGCCAGCAGCTCCCTAGCGGGAGAAGATACGCAGTATTTT.

The V gene is TRBV25-1, the J gene TRBJ1-5, with D possibly being TRBD1 (5 bases). Trimming took 3 bases from V and 2 from J, leaving 20 bases between them. The CDR3 extends over 18 amino acids. CDR1 and CDR2 (germline): MGHDK, SYGVNS. In nucleotides, the CDR3 is TGTGCCAGCAGTGATTCCCTATCGGGGGGAGGGGGCAATCAGCCCCAGCATTTT. This sequence encodes CASSDSLSGGGGNQPQHF.

The chain couples TRBV5-4 to TRBJ1-5, with unresolved D. Trimming shortened V by 1 base and J by 1 base, and 12 bases separated the two germline ends. Germline V CDR1 and CDR2: SGHNT, YYREEE (reference sequence). CDR3 size: 16 residues. CDR3 bases: TGTGCCAGCAGCTTGTTCGGCGGCCCCAGCAATCAGCCCCAGCATTTT. Its translation is CASSLFGGPSNQPQHF.

This chain uses TRBV11-2 with TRBJ2-7; unclear D gene. Germline assignment: CDR1 SGHAT and CDR2 FQNNGV. The CDR3 loop spans 12 amino acids. V lost 5 bases to trimming and J lost 6 bases, with 11 bases between them. CDR3 in DNA: TGTGCCAGCAGCATACCATACCGCGAGCAGTACTTC. This gives the protein CASSIPYREQYF.

The chain uses TRBV10-1 and TRBJ1-3; TRBD1 is a possible D gene (6 bases). The CDR3 loop spans 13 amino acids. Germline V CDR1 and CDR2: WNHNN, SYGVQD (reference sequence). V lost 4 bases to trimming and J lost 8 bases, with 12 bases between them. CDR3 region: CASSVQGEDTIYF. The CDR3 DNA reads TGCGCCAGCAGTGTACAGGGAGAAGACACCATATATTTT.

The V and J genes are TRBV30 and TRBJ1-5; D not resolved. Germline assignment: CDR1 GTSNPN and CDR2 SVGIG (reference sequence). Trimming left V 1 base short and J 6 bases short, with 16 bases between. The CDR3 has 15 amino acids. For the CDR3, the DNA is TGTGCCTGGAGTGAAGAGCTAGGACTTGGTCAGCCCCAGCATTTT. Translating it yields CAWSEELGLGQPQHF.

The chain carries TRBV28 and TRBJ1-3; D remains unclear. CDR3 length: 18 residues. Trimming left V 7 bases short and J 0 bases short, with 22 bases between. Germline V lookup: CDR1 MDHEN, CDR2 SYDVKM. The CDR3 region is CASTLGAGLEVSGNTIYF. The DNA for the CDR3 is TGTGCCAGCACCCTTGGAGCGGGTCTGGAGGTCTCTGGAAACACCATATATTTT.

V usage is TRBV9 and J usage is TRBJ1-1; 10 positions match TRBD1. The V gene's germline CDR1 is SGDLS and CDR2 YYNGEE. Unmatched junction bases numbered 5, after V lost 3 bases and J lost 3 bases. CDR3 length: 15 amino acids. In DNA, the CDR3 is TGTGCCAGCAGCGCCCAGGACAGGGGGTACACTGAAGCTTTCTTT. Amino acid sequence: CASSAQDRGYTEAFF.

V is TRBV15 and J is TRBJ1-4, with D perhaps TRBD1 (5 bases). Trimming took 1 base from V and 10 from J, leaving 22 bases between them. The CDR3 is made up of 17 amino acids. The germline V gene has CDR1 LNHNV and CDR2 YYDKDF (reference sequence). In DNA, the CDR3 is TGTGCCACCAGCAGAGCCCCCAGGGTTAATTCTCCGGGAAAACTGTTTTTT. This sequence encodes CATSRAPRVNSPGKLFF. Complete variable domain (other parts from reference TRBV15 and TRBJ1-4): DAMVIQNPRYQVTQFGKPVTLSCSQTLNHNVMYWYQQKSSQAPKLLFHYYDKDFNNEADTPDNFQSRRPNTSFCFLDIRSPGLGDTAMYLCATSRAPRVNSPGKLFFGSGTQLSVL.

V gene TRBV4-1 combines with J gene TRBJ1-1; tentatively, D is TRBD1 (5 bases). Trimming removed 0 bases from V and 6 bases from J, with 14 bases in between. Germline V gene sequence: CDR1 MGHRA, CDR2 YSYEKL. The CDR3 contains 15 residues. The CDR3 DNA follows: TGCGCCAGCAGCCAAGATCAACAGGCTGGCCCTGAAGCTTTCTTT. This sequence encodes CASSQDQQAGPEAFF.

J is TRBJ1-5 and V is TRBV6-4; D gene unclear. The V end was cut by 5 bases, the J end by 0 bases, with 8 bases between. The CDR3 spans 14 residues. Germline V gene lookup returns CDR1 MRHNA and CDR2 SNTAGT. This CDR3 reads CASSNSYSNQPQHF. The CDR3 DNA reads as TGTGCCAGCAGTAATAGCTATAGCAATCAGCCCCAGCATTTT.

V gene TRBV27 combines with J gene TRBJ2-5; 7 bases fit TRBD1. Germline values: CDR1 MNHEY, CDR2 SMNVEV (reference sequence). CDR3 length equals 14 residues. V dropped 5 bases and J dropped 3; count of bases not matched to a gene: 6. The CDR3 loop reads CASSNRGPEETQYF. DNA of the CDR3: TGTGCCAGCAGTAACAGGGGCCCAGAAGAGACCCAGTACTTC.

This sequence joins TRBV7-6 and TRBJ1-1; D ambiguous. Trimming took off 5 bases at V and 0 bases at J, with 13 bases between the two ends. This CDR3 region has 15 residues. Germline V lookup: CDR1 SGHVS, CDR2 FNYEAQ. The DNA for the CDR3 is TGTGCCAGCAGCCCGAGATACAGTTTGAACACTGAAGCTTTCTTT. Protein sequence: CASSPRYSLNTEAFF.

V is TRBV18 and J is TRBJ1-4; D is undetermined. Germline loops: CDR1 KGHSH, CDR2 LQKENI. The CDR3 is 15 amino acids. V lost 2 bases and J lost 6, with 13 bases in between. The DNA for the CDR3 is TGTGCCAGCTCACCAAAGACCTTGAGGCATGAAAAACTGTTTTTT. Translated: CASSPKTLRHEKLFF.

This clone came up once. The chain carries TRBV6-5 and TRBJ2-5; 7 bases map to TRBD1. CDR3 length: 13 amino acids. The ends lost 6 bases at V and 4 bases at J; junction bases unmatched: 5. In germline, CDR1 is MNHEY, CDR2 SVGAGI. CDR3 sequence reads: CASSTTGLETQYF. In DNA form, the CDR3 reads TGTGCCAGCAGCACGACAGGGCTAGAGACCCAGTACTTC.

The V gene is TRBV7-3, the J gene TRBJ2-3; tentatively, D is TRBD1 or TRBD2 (5 bases each). CDR3 length: 14 amino acids. The V and J ends lost 1 base and 6 bases respectively, with 11 bases between them. Germline V gene sequence: CDR1 SGHTA, CDR2 FQGTGA. The CDR3 DNA is TGTGCCAGCAGCTTAAGGGACCGACGGGATACGCAGTATTTT. Translating it yields CASSLRDRRDTQYF.

The chain is built from TRBV7-8 and TRBJ2-1, with TRBD2 identical over 15 bases. Trimming took 5 bases from V and 4 from J; bases not matched to a gene: 12. The CDR3 spans 19 residues. Germline-derived CDR1 and CDR2 are SGHVS and FQNEAQ. The CDR3: CASSQGPGLAGGPYNEQFF. For the CDR3, the DNA is TGTGCCAGCAGCCAGGGGCCGGGACTAGCGGGAGGACCGTACAATGAGCAGTTCTTC.